Shown below are 5 T cell receptor beta chains from a single sample sequenced in a study of shared clonotypes between healthy human individuals. Method: immunoSEQ multiplex PCR; TCRdb's copy keeps in-frame clones and lacks some. The table lists around 700,000 clones, less than 80% of them singletons. Specimen: memory CD4+ T cells sorted from blood. The subset is: CD45RA-negative fraction. The receptor source for this set is a woman in her twenties or thirties in good health.

V usage is TRBV13 and J usage is TRBJ2-6, with TRBD1 identical over 7 bases. The V gene's germline CDR1 is PRHDT and CDR2 FYEKMQ (reference sequence). V shed 4 bases and J 2 bases; nucleotides not matched to a gene: 2. The CDR3 is 15 residues long. Here the CDR3 DNA reads TGTGCCAGCAGCTCAACAGGGGCTGGGGCCAACGTCCTGACTTTC. The encoded protein is CASSSTGAGANVLTF.

CDR3 coding DNA: TGTGCCAGCAGCCAAGCGGTAGCGGGAGTCTACGAGCAGTACTTC. It codes for CASSQAVAGVYEQYF. This sequence joins TRBV14 and TRBJ2-7; the match to TRBD2 covers 9 bases. In germline, CDR1 is SGHDN, CDR2 FVKESK. V lost 1 base to trimming and J lost 3 bases; unmatched junction nucleotides: 4. CDR3 length equals 15 residues.

This clone appeared a few times. The rearrangement joins TRBV7-9 to TRBJ2-5, with 7 bases lining up with TRBD1. This CDR3 comprises 15 residues. Trimming removed 5 bases from V and 1 base from J; junction bases left unmatched: 7. CDR1 SEHNR and CDR2 FQNEAQ come from the germline V gene (reference sequence). The CDR3, as DNA: TGTGCCAGCAGCCCAGTGGGGACAGTCCAAGAGACCCAGTACTTC. Protein sequence: CASSPVGTVQETQYF.

This clone was recorded once. The rearrangement joins TRBV28 to TRBJ2-1; D not resolved. The CDR3 consists of 11 residues. The germline CDR1 and CDR2 sequences are MDHEN and SYDVKM. V was clipped by 1 base and J by 9 bases, with 4 bases between them. For the CDR3, the DNA is TGTGCCAGCAGTTTATCGCGTGAGCAGTTCTTC. Protein product: CASSLSREQFF.

The chain couples TRBV11-2 to TRBJ2-7, with TRBD2 matching 7 bases. This CDR3 has 15 residues. Germline V lookup: CDR1 SGHAT, CDR2 FQNNGV. V lost 5 bases, J lost 0 bases, and 7 bases stayed unmatched. The CDR3 loop reads CASSPGTIISYEQYF. The CDR3 bases are TGTGCCAGCAGCCCAGGGACTATAATCTCCTACGAGCAGTACTTC.